This T cell receptor beta chain was retrieved from a study of shared clonotypes between healthy human individuals. For this clone: Its specificity is not known.

Measured with immunoSEQ multiplex PCR; TCRdb has only the in-frame clones, and not every one. The table shows approximately 1.1 million clones, with more than 75% occurring only once. Nashville, Tennessee was home to all donors, each a Caucasian adult. CDR1 and CDR2 (germline): GTSNPN, SVGIG (reference sequence). The V gene lost 4 bases and the J gene lost 0 bases, with 8 bases spanning the gap. The length of the CDR3 is 13 residues. Study conclusions and caveats: Read depth was anticipated to influence clonotype sharing among donors. Generation probabilities were higher for clonotypes shared across all four sorted-subset donors than for unshared ones. Naive subsets generally had larger estimated richness than memory subsets.

The rearrangement joins TRBV30 to TRBJ2-3; the D is unclear. This receptor was identified in a young man in good health. Some clones in this sample may be carry-over from other donors' samples. Sequences were obtained from memory CD4+ T cells from PBMCs. Sample subset: CD45RA-negative fraction. CDR3 nucleotides: TGTGCCTGGACCCCAGACAGCACAGATACGCAGTATTTT. It codes for CAWTPDSTDTQYF. The variable domain in full, completed from reference TRBV30 and TRBJ2-3, reads SQTIHQWPATLVQPVGSPLSLECTVEGTSNPNLYWYRQAAGRGLQLLFYSVGIGQISSEVPQNLSASRPQDRQFILSSKKLLLSDSGFYLCAWTPDSTDTQYFGPGTRLTVL.